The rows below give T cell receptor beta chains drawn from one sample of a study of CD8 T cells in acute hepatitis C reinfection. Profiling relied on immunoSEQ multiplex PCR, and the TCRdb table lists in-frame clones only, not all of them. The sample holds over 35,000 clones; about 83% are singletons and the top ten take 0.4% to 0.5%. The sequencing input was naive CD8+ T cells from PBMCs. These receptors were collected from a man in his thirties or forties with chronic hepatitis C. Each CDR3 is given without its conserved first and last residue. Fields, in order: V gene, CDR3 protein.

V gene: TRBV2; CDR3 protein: ASSVPDSTYEQY
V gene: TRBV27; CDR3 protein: ASSLSAAYEQY
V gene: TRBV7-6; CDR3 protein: ASSLASPVVGQETQY
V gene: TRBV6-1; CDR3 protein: ATVPSNQPQH
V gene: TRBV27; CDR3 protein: ASSFSPGLEQY
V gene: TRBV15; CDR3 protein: ATSRDIGENTIY
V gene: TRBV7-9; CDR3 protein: ASSPQGSIYEQY
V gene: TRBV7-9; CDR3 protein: ASSPSGQPYSPLH
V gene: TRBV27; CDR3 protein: ASSLSTDYYGYT
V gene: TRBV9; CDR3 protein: ASSVGPGSPYEQY
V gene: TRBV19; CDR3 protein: ASSDGGLDWGEQF
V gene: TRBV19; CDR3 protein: ASSTATGGKWELF
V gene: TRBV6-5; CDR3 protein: ASSYSMGSPYEQY
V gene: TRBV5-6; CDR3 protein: ASSLGNEQY
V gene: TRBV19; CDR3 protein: ASIEGFGQPQH
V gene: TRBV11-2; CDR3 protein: ASSVGGIYEQY
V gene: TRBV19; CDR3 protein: ASSEWTTNNEQF
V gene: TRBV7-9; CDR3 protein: ASSAPSGGAGELF
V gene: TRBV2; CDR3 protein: ASSEPRIDTEAF
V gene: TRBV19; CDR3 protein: ASTTNGPNEKLF
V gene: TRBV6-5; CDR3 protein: ASSLQGGEKLF
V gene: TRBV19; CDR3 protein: ASSAGQREQF
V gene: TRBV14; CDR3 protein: ASSPRPLAGKNEQF
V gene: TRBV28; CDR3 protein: ASSPTVRNQPQH
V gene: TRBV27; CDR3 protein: ASSFRDRAYEQY
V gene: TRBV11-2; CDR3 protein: ASSLSRGGGYEQY
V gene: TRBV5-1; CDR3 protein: ASSWRERGDTQY
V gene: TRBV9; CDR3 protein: ASSVGTSGDTQY
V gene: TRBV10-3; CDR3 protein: AISEGNSYEQY
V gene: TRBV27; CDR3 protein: ASSSFKEAF
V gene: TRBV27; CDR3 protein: ASSLRGGGYTDTQY
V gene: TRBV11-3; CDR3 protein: ASSLEGQGADTQY
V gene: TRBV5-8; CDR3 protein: ASSLSGFGTIQPQH
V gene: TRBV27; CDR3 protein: ASSLGLRYEQY
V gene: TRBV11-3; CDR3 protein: ASSPGTTDTQY
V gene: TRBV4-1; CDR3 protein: ASSVQSDYEQY
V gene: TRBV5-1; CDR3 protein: ASSLGDSGETQY